The clone carrying this T cell receptor (beta chain) was seen a single time. Each participant's cohort was designated according to participant-reported clinical history. Two negative PCRs, clearance, or symptom resolution characterized the recovered Cohort 3 donors. Here immunoSEQ multiplex PCR was the method, and the copy in TCRdb shows in-frame clones only, minus some. The table records some 260,000 clones, 85% to 95% of them present only once. The V end was cut by 0 bases, the J end by 7 bases, with 13 bases between. The CDR3 length is 15 residues. CDR1 LGHNA and CDR2 YSLEER come from the germline V gene. This entry belongs to a study of blood T cell repertoires in COVID-19. About the study: Sites across the United States, Italy and Spain contributed samples from acute and convalescent COVID-19.

This TCR derives from a woman between 18 and 29 years old who had recovered from COVID-19. The chain is built from TRBV4-3 and TRBJ1-5; the D gene is possibly TRBD1 (6 bases). Material for sequencing was PBMCs or T cells enriched from blood (not recorded which). The CDR3 region has the DNA TGCGCCAGCAGCCAAGACAGGGGAATAGTGCAGCCCCAGCATTTT. Its protein product is CASSQDRGIVQPQHF.